A selection of T cell receptor beta chains follows, all from one sample in a study of blood T cell repertoires in COVID-19. Generated by immunoSEQ multiplex PCR, the TCRdb table keeps only in-frame clones and is missing some. The data show 100,000 to 150,000 clones, with around nine tenths seen just once and about 2.5% held by the top ten. Sequenced sample: PBMCs or T cells enriched from blood (not recorded which). All receptors come from a woman in her forties or fifties who had recovered from COVID-19. Both conserved end residues are part of each CDR3. The order of the fields is D gene, clone size, V gene, J gene, CDR3 DNA, CDR3 protein. A D gene is named only where the DNA matches it firmly. Not all rows give a size; the values are once, few, many and, for expanded clones, a class.

TRBD1	once	TRBV5-1	TRBJ1-4	TGCGCCAGCAGAAATGGGACAGGGGCCAGTGAAAAACTGTTTTTT	CASRNGTGASEKLFF
.	few	TRBV2	TRBJ1-2	TGTGCCAGCAGTGCACAGGAAGGATCTTATGGCTACACCTTC	CASSAQEGSYGYTF
TRBD2	.	TRBV11-3	TRBJ2-5	TGTGCCAGCAGCTTACGCCCCGGGGGGGCGAGTGAGACCCAGTACTTC	CASSLRPGGASETQYF
TRBD2	few	TRBV7-8	TRBJ2-7	TGTGCCAGCAGTTTTATAAGCGGGGGGGCCCACGAGCAGTACTTC	CASSFISGGAHEQYF
.	.	TRBV3-1/TRBV3-2	TRBJ1-4	TGTGCCAGCAGCCAAGAGGGCACGCCCGGCGACGCAACTAATGAAAAACTGTTTTTT	CASSQEGTPGDATNEKLFF
.	few	TRBV27	TRBJ1-5	TGTGCCAGCAGTAATGGAGGGCCCCCTTGGCCCCAGCATTTT	CASSNGGPPWPQHF
TRBD1	once	TRBV7-7	TRBJ2-3	TGTGCTAGCAGCCTGGGACAGGACTTAGAGTTTTATACGCAGTATTTT	CASSLGQDLEFYTQYF
TRBD2	.	TRBV18	TRBJ2-5	TGTGCCAGCTCAACTATCGGGACTAGGGGGGAGACCCAGTACTTC	CASSTIGTRGETQYF
TRBD1	.	TRBV12-5	TRBJ2-2	TGTGCTAGTGGGATAAGGGACAGGCCCTGGGACACCGGGGAGCTGTTTTTT	CASGIRDRPWDTGELFF
TRBD1	.	TRBV2	TRBJ2-1	TGTGCCAGCAGTGTTATACAGGGGGCGCGGAATGAGCAGTTCTTC	CASSVIQGARNEQFF
TRBD1	.	TRBV4-3	TRBJ2-7	TGCGCCAGCAGCCCAGGGACAGAAATGTCCTACGAGCAGTACTTC	CASSPGTEMSYEQYF